The clone carrying this T cell receptor (beta chain) was picked up a small number of times. Antigen: not known. Germline trimming cut 4 bases from V and 6 bases from J; bases unmatched to any gene: 10. The CDR3 spans 17 residues. Germline V gene data show CDR1 as KGHDR and CDR2 as SFDVKD. Time point specified: pre-sensitization, week 0. Described treatment: therapeutic diphenylcyclopropenone sensitization with weekly scalp DPC. The sample originates from a study of human T cells and chemical hapten exposure. In the study overall: TCR yields differed between samples (mainly from small differences in pooled library volume). Findings and caveats of the study: With regard to DPC sensitization, TCRs above 1 in 1000 frequency did not change.

MiXCR, applied by TCRdb to the RACE reads, yields one record per CDR3 protein. Of tens of thousands of distinct CDR3 sequences listed, 12% to 15% are singletons. The chain employs TRBV24-1 and TRBJ2-1; TRBD2 matches at 11 bases. The sequenced sample was whole blood, obtained in connection with sensitization to the hapten diphenylcyclopropenone (DPC). The source of this sequence is a woman aged 50 to 60 with alopecia areata. Some clones in this sample may be carry-over from other donors' samples. The CDR3 region is CATSEKKGLAGINEQFF. CDR3 DNA: TGTGCCACCAGTGAGAAAAAAGGACTAGCGGGCATCAATGAGCAGTTCTTC.